These 21 T cell receptor beta chains originate from one sample sequenced in a study of T cell responses to AZD1222 COVID-19 vaccine. The method was immunoSEQ multiplex PCR; TCRdb's version includes in-frame clones alone and lacks a portion of them. The sample consists of roughly 250,000 clones, 85% to 95% of them appearing once. This specimen consisted of peripheral blood, obtained on day 0 of AZD1222 vaccination. The receptors come from an adult in good health.

V is TRBV2 and J is TRBJ2-1; TRBD2 aligns across 8 bases. Germline V gene sequence: CDR1 SNHLY, CDR2 FYNNEI. The length of the CDR3 is 14 residues. V shed 5 bases, J shed 9 bases, and the junction held 9 bases outside the gene matches. The CDR3 nucleotides are TGTGCCAGCAGTTTTGGCGGGGGGAACAGTGAGCAGTTCTTC. It specifies CASSFGGGNSEQFF.

The table lists this clone with a count of one. The V gene is TRBV11-3, the J gene TRBJ2-2, with D unclear. This CDR3 is 12 amino acids long. CDR1 SGHNT and CDR2 YENEEA come from the germline V gene. The ends were cut back, 5 bases at V and 5 bases at J, with 6 bases in the middle. This chain's CDR3 is CASSRETGELFF. The CDR3 DNA reads as TGTGCCAGCAGCCGAGAAACCGGGGAGCTGTTTTTT.

This clone has only one observation. V usage is TRBV7-9 and J usage is TRBJ1-2; D gene unclear. V gave up 6 bases and J gave up 0 bases, with 5 bases separating them. The length of the CDR3 is 12 residues. The germline CDR1 and CDR2 sequences are SEHNR and FQNEAQ (reference sequence). The CDR3 loop is CASSQSNYGYTF. CDR3 DNA sequence: TGTGCCAGCAGTCAGTCTAACTATGGCTACACCTTC.

The chain employs TRBV10-2 and TRBJ1-1, with a weak D call TRBD1 (6 bases). Deletions cut 6 bases from V and 6 bases from J, with 14 bases between. The germline CDR1 and CDR2 sequences are WSHSY and SAAADI. The CDR3 extends over 13 amino acids. CDR3 coding DNA: TGCGCCAGCAGGACCACAGGGATTGCTGAAGCTTTCTTT. Its translation is CASRTTGIAEAFF.

This rearrangement joins TRBV21-1 to TRBJ1-1; TRBD1, as called in the table, went unchecked against the DNA. TRBV21-1 is a pseudogene segment. The CDR3 is made up of 15 amino acids. The CDR3 is CACHHPDRPNTEAFF. CDR3 bases: TGTGCCTGTCACCATCCGGACAGACCGAACACTGAAGCTTTCTTT.

The rearrangement joins TRBV28 to TRBJ1-2; the D is unclear. This CDR3 is built from 13 residues. Germline-derived CDR1 and CDR2 are MDHEN and SYDVKM. The V end lost 3 bases, the J end lost 4 bases, and 9 bases lay between the germline ends. DNA for the CDR3: TGTGCCAGCAGTTTCGCGGATGTCTATGGCTACACCTTC. Its translation is CASSFADVYGYTF.

The V call is TRBV15, the J call TRBJ2-1; TRBD1 agrees at 8 bases. Unmatched junction bases numbered 2, after V lost 1 base and J lost 0 bases. CDR3 size: 16 residues. Looked up from germline, CDR1 is LNHNV and CDR2 is YYDKDF (reference sequence). DNA for the CDR3: TGTGCCACCAGCAGAGGACAGGGGAACTCCTACAATGAGCAGTTCTTC. The encoded protein is CATSRGQGNSYNEQFF.

The genes are TRBV27 and TRBJ2-7; unclear D gene. Germline V lookup: CDR1 MNHEY, CDR2 SMNVEV (reference sequence). Trimming took 3 bases from V and 5 from J, leaving 11 bases between them. This CDR3 region has 13 residues. The CDR3 DNA reads as TGTGCCAGCAGTTTTGAGTGGTCCCACGAGCAGTACTTC. Its translation is CASSFEWSHEQYF.

This rearrangement joins TRBV7-2 to TRBJ2-2; TRBD1 matches at 9 bases. CDR3 length equals 15 residues. Germline assignment: CDR1 SGHTA and CDR2 FQGNSA. Trimming at V came to 5 bases and at J to 6 bases, leaving 7 bases not matched to a gene. In nucleotides, the CDR3 is TGTGCCAGCAGCACCACAGGGGGCGCGTCCGGGGAGCTGTTTTTT. This encodes CASSTTGGASGELFF.

This clone was found once. The gene calls are TRBV5-5 and TRBJ1-5, with D tentatively TRBD1 (5 bases). This CDR3 region has 15 residues. Trimming took off 0 bases at V and 4 bases at J, with 11 bases between the two ends. The germline V gene encodes CDR1 SGHKS and CDR2 YYEKEE (reference sequence). CDR3: CASSLGPQGNQPQHF. The CDR3 DNA is TGTGCCAGCAGCTTGGGACCCCAGGGAAATCAGCCCCAGCATTTT.

There are a few counts of this clone. In DNA, the CDR3 is TGTGCCAGCAGCGGAGATCGACAGGTGGCCTCCACCGGGGAGCTGTTTTTT. It codes for CASSGDRQVASTGELFF. V is TRBV7-9 and J is TRBJ2-2; TRBD1 is a possible D gene (6 bases). V lost 5 bases and J lost 4, with 20 bases in between. The CDR3 sequence is 17 residues long. Germline V lookup: CDR1 SEHNR, CDR2 FQNEAQ (reference sequence).

The count of this clone is one. The rearrangement uses TRBV28 and TRBJ1-4, with TRBD1 as a possible D gene (6 bases). V lost 6 bases, J lost 8 bases, and 22 bases lay in between. Germline CDR1 MDHEN, CDR2 SYDVKM. This CDR3 contains 16 residues. In DNA form, the CDR3 reads TGTGCCAGCAGCGGTAATGTACTAGGGGGTTCAGAAAAACTGTTTTTT. Translating gives CASSGNVLGGSEKLFF.

A single count supports this clone. The V gene is TRBV12-3 or TRBV12-4, the J gene TRBJ1-1, with D tentatively TRBD1 (6 bases). The CDR3 spans 13 residues. Trimming took off 6 bases at V and 3 bases at J, with 11 bases between the two ends. The CDR3 spells CASSPRGYTEAFF. CDR3 coding DNA: TGTGCCAGCAGCCCCAGGGGTTACACTGAAGCTTTCTTT.

V is TRBV5-4 and J is TRBJ1-2; the match to TRBD1 covers 8 bases. CDR1 SGHNT and CDR2 YYREEE come from the germline V gene (reference sequence). The CDR3 totals 14 residues. V gave up 4 bases and J gave up 3 bases; unmatched junction bases: 5. The CDR3 loop reads CASSPDRADYGYTF. CDR3 sequence (DNA): TGTGCCAGCAGCCCGGACAGGGCTGACTATGGCTACACCTTC.

The chain joins TRBV3-1 (or the pseudogene TRBV3-2) to TRBJ1-2; no reliable D call. The germline CDR1 and CDR2 sequences are LGHDT and YNNKEL (reference sequence). Trimming removed 1 base from V and 7 bases from J, with 7 bases in between. The CDR3 covers 12 residues. The CDR3 nucleotides are TGTGCCAGCAGCCAAGGGCTGTTTGGCTACACCTTC. Protein sequence: CASSQGLFGYTF.

The V call is TRBV3-1 (or the pseudogene TRBV3-2), the J call TRBJ2-1; no clear D gene. Germline V gives CDR1 LGHDT, CDR2 YNNKEL (reference sequence). The CDR3 runs 14 residues. V lost 6 bases to trimming and J lost 7 bases, with 16 bases between them. In DNA, the CDR3 is TGTGCCAGCAGTCTCCGCGGTTCAATTAATGAGCAGTTCTTC. It translates to CASSLRGSINEQFF.

V gene TRBV5-4 combines with J gene TRBJ1-3, with TRBD1 identical over 7 bases. Trimming removed 0 bases from V and 2 bases from J; junction bases left unmatched: 2. Per germline, CDR1 SGHNT and CDR2 YYREEE (reference sequence). The CDR3 covers 15 residues. CDR3 coding DNA: TGTGCCAGCAGCTTGGGGGGGACAGCTGGAAACACCATATATTTT. Its protein is CASSLGGTAGNTIYF.

The chain combines TRBV12-2 with TRBJ2-1; TRBD2 is the table's D call, not checked against the DNA. TRBV12-2 is shown as a pseudogene. This CDR3 contains 16 residues. Here the CDR3 DNA reads TGTGCAAGTCGCTTAGCGTCTCCGTCTTTTTACAATGAGCAGTTCTTC. It translates to CASRLASPSFYNEQFF.

The chain's CDR3 is CASSPGSASGSDEQYF. In nucleotides, the CDR3 is TGCGCCAGCAGTCCCGGGTCGGCTAGCGGGAGTGACGAGCAGTACTTC. The chain couples TRBV5-1 to TRBJ2-7; the match to TRBD2 covers 10 bases. The CDR3 is 16 residues long. Germline CDR1 is SGHRS and CDR2 is YFSETQ. Trimming at V came to 5 bases and at J to 5 bases, leaving 13 bases not matched to a gene.

A single count supports this clone. The genes are TRBV11-2 and TRBJ1-2, with 8 nucleotides matching TRBD1. This CDR3 is built from 13 residues. V was pared by 4 bases and J by 4 bases, with 2 bases of the junction left unmatched. Germline V gives CDR1 SGHAT, CDR2 FQNNGV. CDR3 bases: TGTGCCAGCAGCTGGGGGACAGGCTATGGCTACACCTTC. Its translation is CASSWGTGYGYTF.

The CDR3 DNA reads as TGTGCCAGCAGCGTAGGGGGAGGGTTGGGCGAGCAGTACTTC. It encodes CASSVGGGLGEQYF. This chain uses TRBV9 with TRBJ2-7, with TRBD2 identical over 7 bases. The CDR3 covers 14 residues. Per germline, CDR1 SGDLS and CDR2 YYNGEE. The junction had 6 bases not matched to a gene; V was cut back by 0 bases and J by 6 bases.